These T cell receptor beta chains were read from a single sample in a study of resident and recirculating memory T cells in vitiligo. Profiled with immunoSEQ multiplex PCR; TCRdb holds only in-frame clones, not every one. The data show tens of thousands of clones, 92% seen once. The sample consisted of blood. Every receptor here comes from a male donor with vitiligo. Each CDR3 is given with its conserved first and last residue. A D gene is named only where the DNA matches it firmly. Expanded clones get a size class; other rows say once, few or many, or leave the size out.

j_call: TRBJ1-3; clone_size: once; d_call: TRBD1; v_call: TRBV2; cdr3_nt: TGTGCCAGCACTCTGGACAGGAGCTCTGGAAACACCATATATTTT; cdr3_aa: CASTLDRSSGNTIYF
j_call: TRBJ2-7; clone_size: NA; d_call: TRBD2; v_call: TRBV6-5; cdr3_nt: TGTGCCACCCAGGCGGCGGGAGCCCTCGGCGAGCAGTACTTC; cdr3_aa: CATQAAGALGEQYF
j_call: TRBJ1-5; clone_size: NA; d_call: NA; v_call: TRBV28; cdr3_nt: TGTGCCAGCAGTCCAGACGGGTATCAGCCCCAGCATTTT; cdr3_aa: CASSPDGYQPQHF
j_call: TRBJ2-3; clone_size: NA; d_call: NA; v_call: TRBV7-9; cdr3_nt: TGTGCCAGCAGCAAGCCTGTCACTAGCACAGATACGCAGTATTTT; cdr3_aa: CASSKPVTSTDTQYF
j_call: TRBJ2-7; clone_size: medium-sized; d_call: TRBD1; v_call: TRBV19; cdr3_nt: TGTGCCAGTAGTATTTACGACAGGGGAAACGAGCAGTACTTC; cdr3_aa: CASSIYDRGNEQYF
j_call: TRBJ2-7; clone_size: NA; d_call: TRBD1; v_call: TRBV13; cdr3_nt: TGTGCCAGCAGCCCCCAGACAGGGGGTAGTTACGAGCAGTACTTC; cdr3_aa: CASSPQTGGSYEQYF
j_call: TRBJ2-6; clone_size: NA; d_call: NA; v_call: TRBV28; cdr3_nt: TGTGCCAGCAGTCCCCCCGGACAGATCTCTGGGGCCAACGTCCTGACTTTC; cdr3_aa: CASSPPGQISGANVLTF
j_call: TRBJ1-2; clone_size: NA; d_call: TRBD1; v_call: TRBV6-5; cdr3_nt: TGTGCCAGCACCCCCGGACAGGGGCTAGGCTATGGCTACACCTTC; cdr3_aa: CASTPGQGLGYGYTF
j_call: TRBJ2-7; clone_size: NA; d_call: TRBD2; v_call: TRBV7-2; cdr3_nt: TGTGCCAGCACCCTCGGGGGGGGCTCCTACGAGCAGTACTTC; cdr3_aa: CASTLGGGSYEQYF
j_call: TRBJ2-2; clone_size: medium-sized; d_call: NA; v_call: TRBV10-2; cdr3_nt: TGCGCCAGCAGTGAGTGGTCAATCTCGAGCACCGGGGAGCTGTTTTTT; cdr3_aa: CASSEWSISSTGELFF
j_call: TRBJ2-1; clone_size: NA; d_call: NA; v_call: TRBV29-1; cdr3_nt: TGCAGCGTTGGCTCAGGGTTTCAGTTCTTC; cdr3_aa: CSVGSGFQFF
j_call: TRBJ2-5; clone_size: NA; d_call: TRBD2; v_call: TRBV18; cdr3_nt: TGTGCCAGCTCACCACCCGGGATAGCGGGAGGGTCCTGGGAGACCCAGTACTTC; cdr3_aa: CASSPPGIAGGSWETQYF
j_call: TRBJ2-2; clone_size: NA; d_call: TRBD1; v_call: TRBV2; cdr3_nt: TGTGCCAGCACCCTGGGACAGGGGAACACCGGGGAGCTGTTTTTT; cdr3_aa: CASTLGQGNTGELFF
j_call: TRBJ1-3; clone_size: NA; d_call: NA; v_call: TRBV7-9; cdr3_nt: TGTGCCAGCAGCTCGGGGAGGACTGGAAACACCATATATTTT; cdr3_aa: CASSSGRTGNTIYF
j_call: TRBJ2-7; clone_size: NA; d_call: NA; v_call: TRBV18; cdr3_nt: TGTGCCAGCTCTTATGTGCAGGCAGGGACCTACGAGCAGTACTTC; cdr3_aa: CASSYVQAGTYEQYF
j_call: TRBJ2-5; clone_size: once; d_call: NA; v_call: TRBV19; cdr3_nt: TGTGCCAGTAGTAGTCTCGGAGAGACCCAGTACTTC; cdr3_aa: CASSSLGETQYF
j_call: TRBJ2-1; clone_size: NA; d_call: TRBD2; v_call: TRBV7-9; cdr3_nt: TGTGCCAGCAGCCCCCCCAGCGGGAGCTCCTACAATGAGCAGTTCTTC; cdr3_aa: CASSPPSGSSYNEQFF
j_call: TRBJ2-1; clone_size: NA; d_call: TRBD2; v_call: TRBV7-3; cdr3_nt: TGTGCCAGCAGCCACAGGACTAGCGGGAGGGCGGGGCAGTTCTTC; cdr3_aa: CASSHRTSGRAGQFF
j_call: TRBJ1-1; clone_size: NA; d_call: TRBD1; v_call: TRBV28; cdr3_nt: TGTGCCAGCATTAAGGACAGGGGCTTCCTCGGTACTGAAGCTTTCTTT; cdr3_aa: CASIKDRGFLGTEAFF
j_call: TRBJ2-2; clone_size: NA; d_call: TRBD2; v_call: TRBV28; cdr3_nt: TGTGCCAGCAGCCTGGTAGCGGGAGCCCTCACCGGGGAGCTGTTTTTT; cdr3_aa: CASSLVAGALTGELFF
j_call: TRBJ2-7; clone_size: NA; d_call: NA; v_call: TRBV5-1; cdr3_nt: TGCGCCAGCAGCTTGGGACAGCTCTCCTACGAGCAGTACTTC; cdr3_aa: CASSLGQLSYEQYF
j_call: TRBJ2-2; clone_size: NA; d_call: NA; v_call: TRBV5-4; cdr3_nt: TGTGCCAGCAGCCCCGCGGCAATTGTGAACACCGGGGAGCTGTTTTTT; cdr3_aa: CASSPAAIVNTGELFF
j_call: TRBJ2-6; clone_size: NA; d_call: TRBD1; v_call: TRBV28; cdr3_nt: TGTGCCAGCAGATCCCTAAGGGGGCTGACTGGGGCCAACGTCCTGACTTTC; cdr3_aa: CASRSLRGLTGANVLTF
j_call: TRBJ2-7; clone_size: NA; d_call: NA; v_call: TRBV7-3; cdr3_nt: TGTGCCAGCAGCTTAGGTAGCGAGTACGAGCAGTACTTC; cdr3_aa: CASSLGSEYEQYF
j_call: TRBJ1-2; clone_size: NA; d_call: TRBD1; v_call: TRBV9; cdr3_nt: TGTGCCAGCAGCGTTGAGGTCACAGGGGGCCTGGATGGCTACACCTTC; cdr3_aa: CASSVEVTGGLDGYTF
j_call: TRBJ2-7; clone_size: NA; d_call: TRBD1; v_call: TRBV18; cdr3_nt: TGTGCCAGCTCACCACTGGGACAGGAGGGCGAGCAGTACTTC; cdr3_aa: CASSPLGQEGEQYF
j_call: TRBJ2-7; clone_size: NA; d_call: TRBD1; v_call: TRBV9; cdr3_nt: TGTGCCAGCAGCTCCGGGACAGCCTCCTACGAGCAGTACTTC; cdr3_aa: CASSSGTASYEQYF